This T cell receptor (beta chain) was profiled in a study of shared clonotypes between healthy human individuals. Study context: Each donor's CD4 naive and CD4 memory cells filled three plates apiece, CD8 naive two, and CD8 memory one. Study-level results: Researchers sampled blood only, noting tissue repertoires likely differ.

Assay: immunoSEQ multiplex PCR; the TCRdb copy retains only in-frame clones and omits some. The sample has approximately 100,000 clones, 65% to 75% seen once. In this sample, this clone turned up a few times. Its antigen is currently unknown. The sequence was collected from a woman in her thirties in good health. The sequencing input was memory CD8+ T cells sorted from blood. Subset of the sample: CD45RO+ cells pooled with CCR7-negative TemRA cells.

CDR3 DNA: TGTGCCAGCAGCCCCCTTGGTCAAGAGACCCAGTACTTC. As protein: CASSPLGQETQYF. The rearrangement links TRBV27 to TRBJ2-5; D is undetermined. The CDR3 consists of 13 residues. V lost 6 bases and J 2 bases, leaving 10 bases between the germline ends. Germline values: CDR1 MNHEY, CDR2 SMNVEV (reference sequence).